This passage covers 30 T cell receptor beta chains from one sample sequenced in a study of T cells in Graves' hyperthyroidism and ophthalmopathy. The source material, RNA transcripts, was used to amplify TCR beta CDR3 regions. HTBI primers were used for first-round RT-PCR of the TCR CDR3. TCRdb analysed the multiplex PCR reads with MiXCR anew, one entry per CDR3 protein. The table shows roughly 110,000 distinct CDR3 sequences, with roughly 15% occurring only once. Specimen: blood. All receptors derive from a woman aged 50 to 60 with Graves' hyperthyroidism.

This clonotype was detected many times. This clone may be a read error of a much larger clone one base away. Because the CDR3 is missing its conserved closing phenylalanine or tryptophan, this is likely a read error. The chain is built from TRBV29-1 and TRBJ1-1, with D maybe TRBD1 (6 bases). Trimming cost V 4 bases and J 0 bases, with 9 bases left between them. This CDR3 has 13 residues. The germline V gene encodes CDR1 SQVTM and CDR2 ANQGSEA. CDR3 sequence: CSVVGQLNTEAFL. The CDR3, as DNA: TGCAGCGTTGTTGGACAGCTGAACACTGAAGCTTTCCTT.

This clonotype was detected a few times. This chain connects TRBV4-1 to TRBJ1-5; D gene unclear. Germline loops: CDR1 MGHRA, CDR2 YSYEKL. The CDR3 consists of 16 residues. V lost 0 bases and J 6 bases, leaving 15 bases between the germline ends. The chain's CDR3 is CASSQDPHWGSQPQHF. The CDR3 nucleotides read TGCGCCAGCAGCCAAGACCCCCATTGGGGTAGTCAGCCCCAGCATTTT.

The J gene is TRBJ2-5, the V gene TRBV29-1; TRBD2 matches 16 bases. V gave up 5 bases and J gave up 5 bases; unmatched junction bases: 8. The CDR3 runs 16 residues. Germline CDR1 SQVTM, CDR2 ANQGSEA. The CDR3 nucleotides read TGCAGCGTTACGGGACTAGCGGGAGGGCCGGGGGAGACCCAGTACTTC. Amino acid sequence: CSVTGLAGGPGETQYF.

This clonotype was recorded at least ten times. The chain employs TRBV11-2 and TRBJ2-5; 10 positions agree with TRBD2. Germline CDR1 and CDR2: SGHAT and FQNNGV. Unmatched junction bases numbered 1, after V lost 2 bases and J lost 1 base. The CDR3 spans 15 residues. CDR3 nucleotides: TGTGCCAGCAGCTTAAGACTAGCGGGCCAAGAGACCCAGTACTTC. It specifies CASSLRLAGQETQYF.

This clonotype was picked up a small number of times. A much more abundant neighbour one base away suggests this may be a read error. The chain links TRBV11-2 to TRBJ2-1, with 12 bases identical to TRBD2. The CDR3 has 14 residues. J gave up 6 bases and V 4 bases, and 1 base lay outside the gene matches. The germline V gene has CDR1 SGHAT and CDR2 FQNNGV. In DNA, the CDR3 is TGTGCCAGCAGCTCGGGACTAGCGGGCAATGAGCAGTTCTTC. It yields the protein CASSSGLAGNEQFF.

This clonotype appeared many times. The chain recombines TRBV5-5 with TRBJ2-3; D not certain. V was trimmed by 3 bases and J by 1 base, leaving 18 bases between them. The CDR3 has 17 amino acids. Germline lookup yields CDR1 SGHKS and CDR2 YYEKEE (reference sequence). The CDR3 region has the DNA TGTGCCAGCAGCTCCATAAGCAGCCAGGCGGGCACAGATACGCAGTATTTT. Translated, it gives CASSSISSQAGTDTQYF.

This clonotype appeared many times. The chain employs TRBV7-3 and TRBJ2-3, with 8 bases identical to TRBD2. Germline CDR1 and CDR2: SGHTA and FQGTGA. The trim removed 5 bases at V and 6 bases at J, leaving 7 bases unmatched. The CDR3 is 14 residues long. The CDR3 bases are TGTGCCAGCAGCCCAAGGACTAGCCGGGATACGCAGTATTTT. Translation: CASSPRTSRDTQYF. Using reference TRBV7-3 and TRBJ2-3 for the parts outside the CDR3, the full variable domain is GAGVSQTPSNKVTEKGKYVELRCDPISGHTALYWYRQSLGQGPEFLIYFQGTGAADDSGLPNDRFFAVRPEGSVSTLKIQRTERGDSAVYLCASSPRTSRDTQYFGPGTRLTVL.

This clonotype showed up just a few times. The gene calls are TRBV7-9 and TRBJ1-2; D gene unclear. Germline values: CDR1 SEHNR, CDR2 FQNEAQ (reference sequence). This CDR3 has 13 amino acids. V gave up 5 bases and J gave up 8 bases, with 15 bases separating them. Written as DNA, the CDR3 is TGTGCCAGCAGCGTGGGTGTTACTGGCGGCTACACCTTC. Translating it yields CASSVGVTGGYTF.

This clonotype occurred many times. V is TRBV3-1 and J is TRBJ2-2; no clear D. The CDR3 spans 14 residues. CDR1 and CDR2 from the germline V gene are LGHDT and YNNKEL (reference sequence). The V and J ends lost 2 bases and 7 bases respectively, with 11 bases between them. The CDR3 DNA follows: TGTGCCAGCAGCCAAACGAGCAAGGACGGGGAGCTGTTTTTT. Translating gives CASSQTSKDGELFF.

This clonotype was picked up many times. The V gene is TRBV12-3 or TRBV12-4, the J gene TRBJ1-5; D is perhaps TRBD1 (6 bases). Between the trimmed V and J ends, which lost 2 bases and 7 bases, there was a span of 15 bases. This CDR3 spans 15 amino acids. The CDR3 spells CASSLTAGAHQPQHF. CDR3 DNA sequence: TGTGCCAGCAGTTTAACTGCAGGGGCTCACCAGCCCCAGCATTTT.

This clonotype showed up just a few times. The V and J genes are TRBV9 and TRBJ2-5; D possibly corresponds to TRBD1 (6 bases). The germline V gene has CDR1 SGDLS and CDR2 YYNGEE. V shed 4 bases and J shed 1 base, with 14 bases lying between them. There are 15 residues in the CDR3. This CDR3 is CASSSTTGIQETQYF. CDR3 sequence (DNA): TGTGCCAGCAGCTCAACAACAGGGATCCAAGAGACCCAGTACTTC.

This clonotype was seen ten or more times. The chain combines TRBV12-3 or TRBV12-4 with TRBJ2-3, with D tentatively TRBD1 (8 bases). V gave up 6 bases and J gave up 0 bases, with 25 bases separating them. The CDR3 contains 19 residues. The DNA for the CDR3 is TGTGCCAGCAGCCCGGGGGGACAGGCGGCGGGCCCTAGCACAGATACGCAGTATTTT. Its translation: CASSPGGQAAGPSTDTQYF.

The V and J genes are TRBV28 and TRBJ2-3, with D perhaps matching TRBD2 (6 bases). CDR1 MDHEN and CDR2 SYDVKM come from the germline V gene. V was shortened by 5 bases and J by 0 bases, with 12 bases between the two germline ends. The CDR3 is 15 amino acids. Here the CDR3 DNA reads TGTGCCAGCAGTCCAAAGGGACTGAGCACAGATACGCAGTATTTT. Translating it yields CASSPKGLSTDTQYF.

The chain recombines TRBV7-8 with TRBJ1-1; D gene uncertain. In germline, CDR1 is SGHVS, CDR2 FQNEAQ. The CDR3 spans 14 residues. Trimming took off 0 bases at V and 2 bases at J, with 7 bases between the two ends. Here the CDR3 DNA reads TGTGCCAGCAGCTTAGCAGGGATAAACACTGAAGCTTTCTTT. Protein sequence: CASSLAGINTEAFF.

There are a few counts of this clonotype. The chain employs TRBV20-1 and TRBJ2-7, with TRBD2 identical over 13 bases. The trim removed 6 bases at V and 0 bases at J, leaving 11 bases unmatched. CDR1 and CDR2 from the germline V gene are DFQATT and SNEGSKA (reference sequence). This CDR3 comprises 17 residues. The CDR3 DNA is TGCAGTGCCCCCGGGACCGGGACTAGCGGGGCCTCCTACGAGCAGTACGTC. Translated, it gives CSAPGTGTSGASYEQYV.

The CDR3 spells CASSHGTGDYEQYF. The CDR3, as DNA: TGTGCCAGCAGTCATGGGACAGGTGATTACGAGCAGTACTTC. This rearrangement joins TRBV6-1 to TRBJ2-7; 8 nucleotides agree with TRBD1. From germline, CDR1 is MNHNS and CDR2 SASEGT. The CDR3 contains 14 residues. J lost 4 bases, V lost 5 bases, and 7 bases had no gene match.

The V and J genes are TRBV6-1 and TRBJ2-1; D is perhaps TRBD1 or TRBD2 (5 bases each). V was pared by 3 bases and J by 12 bases, with 21 bases between. The CDR3 sequence is 15 residues long. CDR1 is MNHNS and CDR2 is SASEGT in the germline V gene. CDR3 DNA: TGTGCCAGCAGTGAGGGGACGGGTTCTAGTATAGTGCAGTTCTTC. Translated: CASSEGTGSSIVQFF.

This clonotype was counted ten times or more. This sequence joins TRBV3-1 and TRBJ2-3; 14 positions agree with TRBD2. The trim removed 1 base at V and 4 bases at J, leaving 1 base unmatched. The CDR3 has 16 residues. CDR1 and CDR2 from the germline V gene are LGHDT and YNNKEL (reference sequence). DNA of the CDR3: TGTGCCAGCAGCCAAGGACTAGCGGGAGGGGCAGATACGCAGTATTTT. It specifies CASSQGLAGGADTQYF.

This clonotype was found many times. The J gene is TRBJ1-2, the V gene TRBV20-1; unclear D gene. Germline loops: CDR1 DFQATT, CDR2 SNEGSKA (reference sequence). The CDR3 totals 15 residues. V was pared by 0 bases and J by 3 bases, with 14 bases between. The CDR3: CSARDLQGPHYGYTF. The CDR3 DNA sequence: TGCAGTGCTAGAGATTTACAAGGGCCGCACTATGGCTACACCTTC.

This clonotype was picked up many times. The chain couples TRBV20-1 to TRBJ2-1; TRBD1 might be the D (5 bases). The CDR3 consists of 14 residues. V was cut by 3 bases and J by 0 bases, with 9 bases left in between. CDR1 DFQATT and CDR2 SNEGSKA come from the germline V gene (reference sequence). The CDR3 DNA reads as TGCAGTGCTAGTAAGGGGTCCTCCTACAATGAGCAGTTCTTC. It specifies CSASKGSSYNEQFF.

In DNA form, the CDR3 reads TGCAGTGCCCCCGGGACTTACTCGCTGCCCACCGGGGAGCTGTTTTTT. Amino acid sequence: CSAPGTYSLPTGELFF. This sequence joins TRBV20-1 and TRBJ2-2, with TRBD2 as a possible D gene (6 bases). CDR1 is DFQATT, CDR2 SNEGSKA, per germline (reference sequence). There are 16 residues in the CDR3. Deletions cut 6 bases from V and 4 bases from J, with 21 bases between.

This clonotype has a handful of counts. The V and J genes are TRBV28 and TRBJ1-1; possibly TRBD1 for D (5 bases). The V end was cut by 8 bases, the J end by 11 bases, with 12 bases between. Germline V gene sequence: CDR1 MDHEN, CDR2 SYDVKM. This CDR3 region has 10 residues. The CDR3: CASGGTLAFF. CDR3 coding DNA: TGTGCCAGCGGTGGGACCCTGGCTTTCTTT.

V and J are TRBV2 and TRBJ1-1; D is possibly TRBD1 (5 bases). Trimming removed 6 bases from V and 5 bases from J, with 13 bases in between. Germline values: CDR1 SNHLY, CDR2 FYNNEI. The length of the CDR3 is 13 residues. The chain's CDR3 is CASSKSRQTEAFF. CDR3 nucleotides: TGTGCCAGCAGCAAATCCCGACAGACTGAAGCTTTCTTT.

The V and J genes are TRBV27 and TRBJ2-5, with TRBD2 matching over 8 bases. The CDR3 totals 12 residues. Germline V gives CDR1 MNHEY, CDR2 SMNVEV (reference sequence). With V trimmed by 6 bases and J by 5 bases, 2 bases remained unmatched. CDR3 region: CASRTGGETQYF. As DNA, the CDR3 is TGTGCCAGCAGGACGGGAGGGGAGACCCAGTACTTC.

This clonotype was counted a few times. The V gene is TRBV5-1, the J gene TRBJ1-3; D gene unclear. The CDR3 runs 14 residues. Trimming pared 4 bases from V and 4 bases from J, leaving 12 bases between. The V gene's germline CDR1 is SGHRS and CDR2 YFSETQ. The CDR3 bases are TGCGCCAGCAGCCCGGGCCATCAAGGAAACACCATATATTTT. Its protein product is CASSPGHQGNTIYF.

This clonotype was detected many times. The genes are TRBV2 and TRBJ2-7; TRBD1 agrees at 9 bases. This CDR3 has 14 residues. J lost 6 bases, V lost 6 bases, and 9 bases had no gene match. Germline CDR1 SNHLY, CDR2 FYNNEI. The chain's CDR3 is CASRGDRAPGEQYF. The CDR3 DNA reads TGTGCCAGCAGAGGGGACAGGGCCCCGGGCGAGCAGTACTTC.

This clonotype has at least ten counts. The chain joins TRBV4-1 to TRBJ2-5; 9 bases line up with TRBD2. Germline V gene sequence: CDR1 MGHRA, CDR2 YSYEKL. V gave up 0 bases and J gave up 1 base; unmatched junction bases: 6. This CDR3 has 17 residues. CDR3 in amino acids: CASSQESAGGFQETQYF. The CDR3 DNA is TGCGCCAGCAGCCAAGAATCGGCGGGAGGGTTCCAAGAGACCCAGTACTTC.

This clonotype was observed many times. V and J are TRBV7-3 and TRBJ2-1; D is tentatively TRBD1 or TRBD2 (5 bases each). This CDR3 is built from 18 residues. Trimming took 4 bases from V and 7 from J, leaving 26 bases between them. Germline values: CDR1 SGHTA, CDR2 FQGTGA. CDR3: CASSSPSRDLFSRNEQFF. The CDR3 DNA reads TGTGCCAGCAGCTCCCCGTCCCGGGACCTCTTTAGTAGGAATGAGCAGTTCTTC.

This clonotype was counted at least ten times. The chain recombines TRBV6-1 with TRBJ1-5; D is unclear. The CDR3 loop spans 15 amino acids. Germline V CDR1 and CDR2: MNHNS, SASEGT. Trimming cost V 6 bases and J 2 bases, with 14 bases left between them. The CDR3, as DNA: TGTGCCAGCAGCCCCCACATGGATGGCAATCAGCCCCAGCATTTT. Residues: CASSPHMDGNQPQHF.

The rearrangement uses TRBV29-1 and TRBJ2-1, with 12 bases lining up with TRBD2. The trim removed 4 bases at V and 0 bases at J, leaving 10 bases unmatched. Germline CDR1 is SQVTM and CDR2 is ANQGSEA. CDR3 length: 18 amino acids. CDR3 in amino acids: CSVGGGLAGGSSYNEQFF. CDR3 coding DNA: TGCAGCGTTGGGGGGGGGCTAGCGGGAGGGAGCTCCTACAATGAGCAGTTCTTC.